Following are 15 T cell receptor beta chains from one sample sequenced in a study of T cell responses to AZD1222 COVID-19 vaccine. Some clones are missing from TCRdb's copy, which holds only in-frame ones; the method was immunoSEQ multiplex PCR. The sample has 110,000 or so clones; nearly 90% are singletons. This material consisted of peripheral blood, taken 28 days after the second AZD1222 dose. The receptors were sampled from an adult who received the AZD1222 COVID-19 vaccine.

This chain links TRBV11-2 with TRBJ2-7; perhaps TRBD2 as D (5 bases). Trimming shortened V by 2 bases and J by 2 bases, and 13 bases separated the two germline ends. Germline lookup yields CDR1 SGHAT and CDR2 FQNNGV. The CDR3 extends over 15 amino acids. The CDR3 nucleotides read TGTGCCAGCAGCTTATCTGGCAGAGGGACCTACGAGCAGTACTTC. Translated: CASSLSGRGTYEQYF.

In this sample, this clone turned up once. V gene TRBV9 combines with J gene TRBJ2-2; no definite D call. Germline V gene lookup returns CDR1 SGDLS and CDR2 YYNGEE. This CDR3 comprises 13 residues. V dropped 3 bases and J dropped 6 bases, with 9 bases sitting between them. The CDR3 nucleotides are TGTGCCAGCAGCGAGGGCGTGTCCGGGGAGCTGTTTTTT. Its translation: CASSEGVSGELFF.

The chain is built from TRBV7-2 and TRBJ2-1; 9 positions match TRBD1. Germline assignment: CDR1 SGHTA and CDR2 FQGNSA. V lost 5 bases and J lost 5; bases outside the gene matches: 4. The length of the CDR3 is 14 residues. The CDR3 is CASSPGTGNNEQFF. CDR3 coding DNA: TGTGCCAGCAGCCCCGGGACAGGGAACAATGAGCAGTTCTTC.

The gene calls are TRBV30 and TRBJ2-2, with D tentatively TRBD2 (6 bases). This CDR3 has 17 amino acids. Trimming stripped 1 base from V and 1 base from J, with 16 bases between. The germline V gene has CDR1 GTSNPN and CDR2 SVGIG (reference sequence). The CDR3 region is CAWSAGRGDLNTGELFF. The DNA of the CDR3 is TGTGCCTGGAGTGCCGGTAGAGGGGACTTGAACACCGGGGAGCTGTTTTTT. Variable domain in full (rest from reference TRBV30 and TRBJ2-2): SQTIHQWPATLVQPVGSPLSLECTVEGTSNPNLYWYRQAAGRGLQLLFYSVGIGQISSEVPQNLSASRPQDRQFILSSKKLLLSDSGFYLCAWSAGRGDLNTGELFFGEGSRLTVL.

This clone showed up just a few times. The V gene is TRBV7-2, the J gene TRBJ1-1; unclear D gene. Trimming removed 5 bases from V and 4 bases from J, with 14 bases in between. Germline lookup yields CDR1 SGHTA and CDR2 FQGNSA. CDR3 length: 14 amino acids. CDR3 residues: CASSTRPRGTEAFF. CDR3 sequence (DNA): TGTGCCAGCAGCACACGGCCCAGAGGCACTGAAGCTTTCTTT.

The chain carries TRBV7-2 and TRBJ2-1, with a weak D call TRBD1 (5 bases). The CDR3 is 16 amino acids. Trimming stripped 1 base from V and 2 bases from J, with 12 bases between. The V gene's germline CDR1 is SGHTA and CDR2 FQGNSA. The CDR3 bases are TGTGCCAGCAGCTTAGTAGGGGCGCCGACCTACAATGAGCAGTTCTTC. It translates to CASSLVGAPTYNEQFF.

CDR3 nucleotides: TGTGCCAGCAGCTTATTCCGGGACAGGGAGGGAACTGAAGCTTTCTTT. This translates into CASSLFRDREGTEAFF. This chain links TRBV11-1 with TRBJ1-1; TRBD1 matches at 9 bases. This CDR3 is 16 amino acids long. V lost 2 bases, J lost 5 bases, and 9 bases stayed unmatched. Per germline, CDR1 SGHAT and CDR2 FQDESV (reference sequence).

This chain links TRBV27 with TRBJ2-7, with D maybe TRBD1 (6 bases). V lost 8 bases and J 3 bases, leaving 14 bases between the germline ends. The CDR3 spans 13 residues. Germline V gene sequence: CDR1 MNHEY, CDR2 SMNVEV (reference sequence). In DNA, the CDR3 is TGTGCCAGCCAGCAATCGACAGGCTACGAGCAGTACTTC. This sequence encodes CASQQSTGYEQYF.

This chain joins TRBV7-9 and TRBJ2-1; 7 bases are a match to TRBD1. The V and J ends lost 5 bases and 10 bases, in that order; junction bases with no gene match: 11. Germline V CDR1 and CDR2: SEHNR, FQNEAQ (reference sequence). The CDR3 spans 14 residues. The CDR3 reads CASSTGDSSLEQFF. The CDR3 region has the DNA TGTGCCAGCAGCACTGGGGACAGCTCGCTCGAGCAGTTCTTC.

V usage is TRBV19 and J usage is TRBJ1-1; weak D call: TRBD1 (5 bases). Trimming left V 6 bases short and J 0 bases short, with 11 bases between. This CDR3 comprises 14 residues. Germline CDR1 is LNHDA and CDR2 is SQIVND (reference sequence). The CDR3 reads CASRVRQLNTEAFF. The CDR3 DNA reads TGTGCCAGTAGGGTCAGACAGCTGAACACTGAAGCTTTCTTT.

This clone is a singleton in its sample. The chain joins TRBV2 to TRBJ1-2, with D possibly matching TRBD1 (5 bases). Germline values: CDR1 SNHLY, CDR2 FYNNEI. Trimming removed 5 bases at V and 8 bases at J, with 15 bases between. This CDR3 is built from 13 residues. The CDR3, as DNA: TGTGCCAGCAGTCTGGGGGGTAACGCGGGCTACACCTTC. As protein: CASSLGGNAGYTF.

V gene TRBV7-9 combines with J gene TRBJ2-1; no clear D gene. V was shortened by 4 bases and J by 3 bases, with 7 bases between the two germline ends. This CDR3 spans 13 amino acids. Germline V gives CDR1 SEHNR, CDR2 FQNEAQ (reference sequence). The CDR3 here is CASSSNGYNEQFF. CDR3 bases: TGTGCCAGCAGCTCTAATGGCTACAATGAGCAGTTCTTC.

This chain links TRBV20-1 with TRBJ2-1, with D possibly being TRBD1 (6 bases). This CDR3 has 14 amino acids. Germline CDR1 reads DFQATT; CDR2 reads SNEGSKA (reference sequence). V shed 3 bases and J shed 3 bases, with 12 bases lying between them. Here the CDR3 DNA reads TGCAGTGCTAGTGGTCAGGGGTACTACAATGAGCAGTTCTTC. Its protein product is CSASGQGYYNEQFF.

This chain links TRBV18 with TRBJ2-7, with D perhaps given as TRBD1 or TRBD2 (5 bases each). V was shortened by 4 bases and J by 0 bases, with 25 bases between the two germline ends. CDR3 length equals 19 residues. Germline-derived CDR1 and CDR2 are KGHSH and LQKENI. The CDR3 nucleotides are TGTGCCAGCTCACTATTTCAACTGACCGGGACCAAAAGCTCCTACGAGCAGTACTTC. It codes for CASSLFQLTGTKSSYEQYF.

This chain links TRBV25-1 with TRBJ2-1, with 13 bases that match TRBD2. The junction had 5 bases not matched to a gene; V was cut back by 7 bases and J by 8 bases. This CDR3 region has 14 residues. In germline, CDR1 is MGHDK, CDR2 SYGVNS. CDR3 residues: CASKGTSGTHEQFF. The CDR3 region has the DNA TGTGCCAGCAAGGGGACTAGCGGGACACATGAGCAGTTCTTC. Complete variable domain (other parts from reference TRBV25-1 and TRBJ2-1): EADIYQTPRYLVIGTGKKITLECSQTMGHDKMYWYQQDPGMELHLIHYSYGVNSTEKGDLSSESTVSRIRTEHFPLTLESARPSHTSQYLCASKGTSGTHEQFFGPGTRLTVL.